This T cell receptor beta chain originates from a study of T cell responses to AZD1222 COVID-19 vaccine. About the study: Combined were second doses at about 4 or about 12 weeks. Overall study findings and caveats: Sampling captured repertoires only after the peak T cell response. Recipients of two AZD1222 doses showed rising Spike-specific TCR breadth and depth.

With respect to this clone: What it binds is not known.

Sequenced by immunoSEQ multiplex PCR; TCRdb stores in-frame clones only, minus some. There are 130,000 or so clones in the sample; approximately 85% occur only once, and more than 7.5% lies in the top ten. This TCR was sampled from an adult in good health. The sample here was peripheral blood, taken on day 0 of AZD1222 vaccination.

The CDR3 DNA is TGTGCCAGCAGCGCCCAGGTCGCCGGGGAGCTGTTTTTT. Its protein product is CASSAQVAGELFF. The chain joins TRBV9 to TRBJ2-2; D gene unclear. V was cut by 3 bases and J by 6 bases, with 9 bases left in between. CDR3 length: 13 residues. Germline assignment: CDR1 SGDLS and CDR2 YYNGEE. Full variable domain (outside the CDR3, taken from reference TRBV9 and TRBJ2-2): DSGVTQTPKHLITATGQRVTLRCSPRSGDLSVYWYQQSLDQGLQFLIQYYNGEERAKGNILERFSAQQFPDLHSELNLSSLELGDSALYFCASSAQVAGELFFGEGSRLTVL.